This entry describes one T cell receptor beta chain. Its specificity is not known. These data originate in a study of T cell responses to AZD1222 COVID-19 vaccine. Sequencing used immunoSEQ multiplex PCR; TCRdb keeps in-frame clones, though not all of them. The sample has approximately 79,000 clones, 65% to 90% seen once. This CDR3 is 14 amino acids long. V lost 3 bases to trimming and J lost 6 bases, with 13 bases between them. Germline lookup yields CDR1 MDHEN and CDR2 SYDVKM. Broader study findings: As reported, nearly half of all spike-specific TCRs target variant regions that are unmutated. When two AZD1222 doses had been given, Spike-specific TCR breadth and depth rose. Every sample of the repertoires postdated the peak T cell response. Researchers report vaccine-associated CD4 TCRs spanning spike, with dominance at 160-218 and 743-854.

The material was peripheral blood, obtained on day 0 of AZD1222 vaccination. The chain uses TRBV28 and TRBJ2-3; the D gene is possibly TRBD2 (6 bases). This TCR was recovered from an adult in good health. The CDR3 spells CASSLIRAGDTQYF. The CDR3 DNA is TGTGCCAGCAGTTTGATTAGGGCGGGGGATACGCAGTATTTT. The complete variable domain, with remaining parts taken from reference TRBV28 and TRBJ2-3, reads DVKVTQSSRYLVKRTGEKVFLECVQDMDHENMFWYRQDPGLGLRLIYFSYDVKMKEKGDIPEGYSVSREKKERFSLILESASTNQTSMYLCASSLIRAGDTQYFGPGTRLTVL.